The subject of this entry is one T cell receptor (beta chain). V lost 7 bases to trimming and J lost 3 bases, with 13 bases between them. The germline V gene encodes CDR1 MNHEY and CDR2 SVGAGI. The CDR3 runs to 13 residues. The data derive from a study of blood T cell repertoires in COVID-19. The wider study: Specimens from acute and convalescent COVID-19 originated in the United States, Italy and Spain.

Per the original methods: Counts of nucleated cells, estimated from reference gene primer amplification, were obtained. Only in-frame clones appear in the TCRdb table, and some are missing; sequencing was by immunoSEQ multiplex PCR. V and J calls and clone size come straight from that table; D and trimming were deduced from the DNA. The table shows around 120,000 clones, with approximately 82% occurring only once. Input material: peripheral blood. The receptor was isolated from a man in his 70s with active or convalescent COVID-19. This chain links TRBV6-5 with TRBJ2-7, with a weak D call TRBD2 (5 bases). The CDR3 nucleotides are TGTGCCAGCACCCCTGGACTGAACTACGAGCAGTACTTC. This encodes CASTPGLNYEQYF.